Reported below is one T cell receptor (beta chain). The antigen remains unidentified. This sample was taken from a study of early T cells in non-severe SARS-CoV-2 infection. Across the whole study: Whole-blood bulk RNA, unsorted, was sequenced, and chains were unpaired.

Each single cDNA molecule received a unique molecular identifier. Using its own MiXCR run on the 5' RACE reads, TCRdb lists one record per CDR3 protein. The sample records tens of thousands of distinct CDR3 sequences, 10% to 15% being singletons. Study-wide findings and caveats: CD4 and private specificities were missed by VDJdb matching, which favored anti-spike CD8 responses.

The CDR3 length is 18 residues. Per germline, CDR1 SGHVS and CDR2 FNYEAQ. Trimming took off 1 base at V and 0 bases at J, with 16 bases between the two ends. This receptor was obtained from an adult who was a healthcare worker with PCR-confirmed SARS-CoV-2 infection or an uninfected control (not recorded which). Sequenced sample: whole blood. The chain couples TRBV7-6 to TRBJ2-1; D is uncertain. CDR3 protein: CASSLVLGGPSSYNEQFF. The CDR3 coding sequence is TGTGCCAGCAGCTTAGTGTTGGGTGGCCCGAGCTCCTACAATGAGCAGTTCTTC.